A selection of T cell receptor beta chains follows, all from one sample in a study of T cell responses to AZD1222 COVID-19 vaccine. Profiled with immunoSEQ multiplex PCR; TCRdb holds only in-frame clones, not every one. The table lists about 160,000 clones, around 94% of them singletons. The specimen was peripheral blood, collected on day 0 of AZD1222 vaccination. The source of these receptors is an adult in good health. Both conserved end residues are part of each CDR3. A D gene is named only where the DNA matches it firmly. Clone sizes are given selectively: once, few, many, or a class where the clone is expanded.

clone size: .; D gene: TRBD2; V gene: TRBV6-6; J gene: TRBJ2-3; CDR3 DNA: TGTGCCAGCAGTCAGTCCTCCTCAGCGGGAAGGGCAGATACGCAGTATTTT; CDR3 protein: CASSQSSSAGRADTQYF
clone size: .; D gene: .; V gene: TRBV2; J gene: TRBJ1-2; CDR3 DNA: TGTGCCAGCAGCCCGGGCCCTAACTATGGCTACACCTTC; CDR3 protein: CASSPGPNYGYTF
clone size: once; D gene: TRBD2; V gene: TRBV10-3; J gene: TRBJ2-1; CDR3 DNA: TGTGCCATATCAGGTCCAGCGGGACCCCACAATGAGCAGTTCTTC; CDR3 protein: CAISGPAGPHNEQFF
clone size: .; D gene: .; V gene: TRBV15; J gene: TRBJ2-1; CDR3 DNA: TGTGCCACCAGCAGAGCGGAAGGCGGGAACTACAATGAGCAGTTCTTC; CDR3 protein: CATSRAEGGNYNEQFF
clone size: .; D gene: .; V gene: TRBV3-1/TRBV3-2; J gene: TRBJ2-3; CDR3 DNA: TGTGCCAGCAGCCAAGATTTTAGCGGAGCCACAGATACGCAGTATTTT; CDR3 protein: CASSQDFSGATDTQYF
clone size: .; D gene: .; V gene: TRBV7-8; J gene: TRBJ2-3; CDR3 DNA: TGTGCCAGCAGCTTGGTCCGTGGCTTCACAGATACGCAGTATTTT; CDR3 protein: CASSLVRGFTDTQYF
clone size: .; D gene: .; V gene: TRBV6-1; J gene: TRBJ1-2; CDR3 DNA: TGTGCCAGCAGTGAAGGGTTGGGGGGCCATCCCTTC; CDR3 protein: CASSEGLGGHPF
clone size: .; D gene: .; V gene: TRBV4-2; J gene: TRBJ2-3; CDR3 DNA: TGTGCCAGCAGCCCCACCACGGGTCATACGCAGTATTTT; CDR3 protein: CASSPTTGHTQYF
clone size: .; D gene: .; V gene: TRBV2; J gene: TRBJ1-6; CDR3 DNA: TGTGCCAGCAGTGAAGCGAGGCCACACCTTTCACCCCTCCACTTT; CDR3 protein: CASSEARPHLSPLHF
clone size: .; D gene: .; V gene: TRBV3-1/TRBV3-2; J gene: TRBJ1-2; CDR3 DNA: TGTGCCAGCAGCCAAGGGTGGGGCTACACCTTC; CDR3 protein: CASSQGWGYTF
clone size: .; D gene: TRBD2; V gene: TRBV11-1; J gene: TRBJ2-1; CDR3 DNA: TGTGCCAGCAGCTCCACGCGGGGGAGCTCCTACAATGAGCAGTTCTTC; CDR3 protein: CASSSTRGSSYNEQFF
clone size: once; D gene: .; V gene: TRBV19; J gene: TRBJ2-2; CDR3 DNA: TGTGCCAGTACGTACGGGGGTTCAACGAACACCGGGGAGCTGTTTTTT; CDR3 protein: CASTYGGSTNTGELFF
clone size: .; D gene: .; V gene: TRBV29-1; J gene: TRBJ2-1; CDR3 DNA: TGCAGCGTTGATAGTGCGGACGTCTACAATGAGCAGTTCTTC; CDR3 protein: CSVDSADVYNEQFF
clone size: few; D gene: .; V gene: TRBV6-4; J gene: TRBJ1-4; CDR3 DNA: TGTGCCAGCAGTGGCCAGGGGAATATAAATGAAAAACTGTTTTTT; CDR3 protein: CASSGQGNINEKLFF
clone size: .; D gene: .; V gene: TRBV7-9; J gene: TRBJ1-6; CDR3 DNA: TGTGCCAGCAGCTTAGGCAGGGAACGGAATTCACCCCTCCACTTT; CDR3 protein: CASSLGRERNSPLHF
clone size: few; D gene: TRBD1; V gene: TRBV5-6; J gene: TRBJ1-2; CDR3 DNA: TGTGCCAGCAGCTTGTTGGGACAGCATGGCTACACCTTC; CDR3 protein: CASSLLGQHGYTF
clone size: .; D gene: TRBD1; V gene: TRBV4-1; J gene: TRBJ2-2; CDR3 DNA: TGCGCCAGCAGCCTGAGCGGACAGGGAACCACCGGGGAGCTGTTTTTT; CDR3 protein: CASSLSGQGTTGELFF
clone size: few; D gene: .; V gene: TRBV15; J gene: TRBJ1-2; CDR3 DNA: TGTGCCACCAGCAGAGACGTGAGGACGGGTAACTATGGCTACACCTTC; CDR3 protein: CATSRDVRTGNYGYTF
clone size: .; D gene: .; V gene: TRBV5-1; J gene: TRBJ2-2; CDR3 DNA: TGCGCCAGCAGCTTGATCGGGAGCGAGACCGGGGAGCTGTTTTTT; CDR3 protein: CASSLIGSETGELFF
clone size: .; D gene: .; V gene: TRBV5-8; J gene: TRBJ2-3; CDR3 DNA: TGTGCCAGTACCCTCCGCACAGATACGCAGTATTTT; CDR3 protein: CASTLRTDTQYF
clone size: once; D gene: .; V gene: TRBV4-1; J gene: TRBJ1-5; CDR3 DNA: TGCGCCAGCAGCCAAGTAAAGGGTCCCAGGAATCAGCCCCAGCATTTT; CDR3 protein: CASSQVKGPRNQPQHF
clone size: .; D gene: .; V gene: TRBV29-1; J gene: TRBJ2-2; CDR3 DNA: TGCAGTGCTCCCCGGGCGGGGGAGCTGTTTTTT; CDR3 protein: CSAPRAGELFF
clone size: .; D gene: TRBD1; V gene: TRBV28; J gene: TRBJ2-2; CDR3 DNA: TGTGCCAGCAGTCCCCATACGACAGGGACCGGGGAGCTGTTTTTT; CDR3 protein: CASSPHTTGTGELFF
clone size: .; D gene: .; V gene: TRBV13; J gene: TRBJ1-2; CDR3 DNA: TGTGCCAGCAGCTTAAGGTACTATGGCTACACCTTC; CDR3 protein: CASSLRYYGYTF
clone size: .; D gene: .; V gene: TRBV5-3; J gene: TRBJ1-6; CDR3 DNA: TGTGCCAGAAGCTTGTTGACATACGATAATTCACCCCTCCACTTT; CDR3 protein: CARSLLTYDNSPLHF
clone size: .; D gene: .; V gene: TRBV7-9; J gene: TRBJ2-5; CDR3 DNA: TGTGCCAGCAGCTTACTTAGGGAGACCCAGTACTTC; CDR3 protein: CASSLLRETQYF
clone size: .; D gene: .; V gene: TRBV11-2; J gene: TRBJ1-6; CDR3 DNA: TGTGCCAGCAGCCCGGGGACAAGTGGTTCACCCCTCCACTTT; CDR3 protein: CASSPGTSGSPLHF
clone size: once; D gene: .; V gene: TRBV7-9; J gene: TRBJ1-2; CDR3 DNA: TGTGCCAGCAGCTTAAATGCTGCTAACTATGGCTACACCTTC; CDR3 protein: CASSLNAANYGYTF
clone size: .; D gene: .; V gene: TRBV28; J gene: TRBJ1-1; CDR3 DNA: TGTGCCAGCAGTTTGGGTACTCTGGGTGAAGCTTTCTTT; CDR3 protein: CASSLGTLGEAFF
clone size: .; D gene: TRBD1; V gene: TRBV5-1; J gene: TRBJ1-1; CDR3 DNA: TGCGCCAGCAGTGTCGGTATGCGCGGGACAGGGAACACTGAAGCTTTCTTT; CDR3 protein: CASSVGMRGTGNTEAFF
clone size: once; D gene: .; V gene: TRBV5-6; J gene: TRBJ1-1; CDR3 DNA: TGTGCCAGCAGCTTCGAAAAGAGGCGAGCTTTCTTT; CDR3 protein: CASSFEKRRAFF
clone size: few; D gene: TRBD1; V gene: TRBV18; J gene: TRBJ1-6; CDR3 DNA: TGTGCCAGCTCACTGGGACAGGGGTATAATTCACCCCTCCACTTT; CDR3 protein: CASSLGQGYNSPLHF
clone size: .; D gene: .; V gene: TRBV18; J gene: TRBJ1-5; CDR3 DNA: TGTGCCAGCTCATCGGGGGGACAATTCAATCAGCCCCAGCATTTT; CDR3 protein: CASSSGGQFNQPQHF
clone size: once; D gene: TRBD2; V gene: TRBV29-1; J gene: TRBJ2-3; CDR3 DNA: TGCAGCGTTGAGTTGACTAGCGGGAGGGGAGCAGATACGCAGTATTTT; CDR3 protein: CSVELTSGRGADTQYF
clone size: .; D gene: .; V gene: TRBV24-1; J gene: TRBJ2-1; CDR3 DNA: TGTGCCACCAGTGATTTCAGGGGGGTCAATGAGCAGTTCTTC; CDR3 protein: CATSDFRGVNEQFF
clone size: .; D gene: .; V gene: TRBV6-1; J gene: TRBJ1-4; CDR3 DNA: TGTGCCAGCAGTGAAGTTATCGGGGTAAAACTGTTTTTT; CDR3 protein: CASSEVIGVKLFF
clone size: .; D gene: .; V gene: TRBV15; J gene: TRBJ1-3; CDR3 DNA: TGTGCCACCTCAACCTCTGGAAACACCATATATTTT; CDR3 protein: CATSTSGNTIYF
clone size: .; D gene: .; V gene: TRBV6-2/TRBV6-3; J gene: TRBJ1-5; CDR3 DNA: TGTGCCAGCAGCCCTATCCCCAGGGGCCTAGGCAATCAGCCCCAGCATTTT; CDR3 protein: CASSPIPRGLGNQPQHF
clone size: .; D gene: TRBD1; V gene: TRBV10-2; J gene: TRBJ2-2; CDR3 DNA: TGCGCCAGCAACGAAGGACAGGGCACCGGGGAGCTGTTTTTT; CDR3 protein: CASNEGQGTGELFF
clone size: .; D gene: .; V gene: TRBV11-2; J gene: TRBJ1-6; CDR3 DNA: TGTGCCAGCAGCTTAGAATGGCAGGGGCGCCCCCTCCACTTT; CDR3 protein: CASSLEWQGRPLHF
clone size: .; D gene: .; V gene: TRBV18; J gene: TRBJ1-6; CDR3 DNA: TGTGCCAGCTCCACCGGACGACATAACCCGTCATCTTCACCCCTCCACTTT; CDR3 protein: CASSTGRHNPSSSPLHF
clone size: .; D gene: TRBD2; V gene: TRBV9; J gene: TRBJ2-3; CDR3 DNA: TGTGCCAGCAGCCCACTAGCGGGGGACACAGATACGCAGTATTTT; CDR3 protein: CASSPLAGDTDTQYF
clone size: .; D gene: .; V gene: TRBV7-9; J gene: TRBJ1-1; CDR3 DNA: TGTGCCAGCAGCCCCGGGGGGACCACAAGTACCGAAGCTTTCTTT; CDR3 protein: CASSPGGTTSTEAFF
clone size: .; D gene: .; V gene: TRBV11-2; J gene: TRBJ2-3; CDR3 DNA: TGTGCCAGCAGAGCTCAGGGGCTTGGGACAGATACGCAGTATTTT; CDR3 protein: CASRAQGLGTDTQYF
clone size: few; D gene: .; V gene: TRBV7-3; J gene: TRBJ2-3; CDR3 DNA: TGTGCCAGCAGCTTAATGTCGAGGGGCAGCACAGATACGCAGTATTTT; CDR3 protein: CASSLMSRGSTDTQYF
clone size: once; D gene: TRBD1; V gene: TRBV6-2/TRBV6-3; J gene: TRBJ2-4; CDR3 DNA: TGTGCCAGCAGTTACTTACCGGGACAGGGCTGGGGTAACATTCAGTACTTC; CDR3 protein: CASSYLPGQGWGNIQYF
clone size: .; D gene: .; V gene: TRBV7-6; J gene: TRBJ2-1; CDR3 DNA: TGTGCCAGCAGCCCGGGGGTCAATGAGCAGTTCTTC; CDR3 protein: CASSPGVNEQFF
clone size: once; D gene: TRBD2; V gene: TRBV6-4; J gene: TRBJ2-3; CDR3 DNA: TGTGCCAGCAGTAGGCTAGCGGGAACAGATACGCAGTATTTT; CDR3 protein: CASSRLAGTDTQYF
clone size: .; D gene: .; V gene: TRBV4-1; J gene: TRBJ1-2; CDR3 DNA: TGCGCCAGCAGCCAAGCAAGACAAGAAGGCTATGGCTACACCTTC; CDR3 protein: CASSQARQEGYGYTF
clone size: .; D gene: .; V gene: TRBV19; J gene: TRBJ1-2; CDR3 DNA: TGTGCCAGTAGTGATCGAAGCTTGACAAACTATGGCTACACCTTC; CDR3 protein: CASSDRSLTNYGYTF
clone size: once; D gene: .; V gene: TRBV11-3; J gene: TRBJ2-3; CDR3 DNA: TGTGCCAGCAGCTTAAATAGGGGTACAGATACGCAGTATTTT; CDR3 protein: CASSLNRGTDTQYF